This entry concerns a single TCR beta chain. Its antigen is unknown. The V and J ends lost 4 bases and 0 bases, in that order; junction bases with no gene match: 4. CDR3 size: 15 residues. Germline assignment: CDR1 MDHEN and CDR2 SYDVKM. This specimen comes from a study of regulatory and conventional T cells in RAG deficiency. This table comes from immunoSEQ multiplex PCR, and its TCRdb copy is limited to in-frame clones, with some not included. The repertoire has 30,000 to 40,000 clones, 60% to 85% of them found once; the top ten carry around 3.6%. Genomic DNA came from blood conventional CD4+ T cells gated CD25-low CD127-high. Study-level results: Control T-cell subsets had markedly higher Shannon entropy and lower Simpson indices than RAG-deficient patients. Patient subsets had shorter CDR3s; Omenn Treg-Tconv overlap exceeded 80%. Treg unique TCR beta sequences were approximately 100-fold fewer in Omenn syndrome and CID/AS patients than controls.

The same sample was also studied in work on regulatory T cells. That work contributes: The primer mix had 52 TRBV and 13 TRBJ primers.

This receptor was taken from a human donor in good health. Sequencing used CD4+ effector T cells sorted from blood. The V gene is TRBV28, the J gene TRBJ2-7; TRBD1 matches 9 bases. The CDR3 region has the DNA TGTGCCAGCAGTTCTCCGGGACAGGGCTCCTACGAGCAGTACTTC. This translates into CASSSPGQGSYEQYF.